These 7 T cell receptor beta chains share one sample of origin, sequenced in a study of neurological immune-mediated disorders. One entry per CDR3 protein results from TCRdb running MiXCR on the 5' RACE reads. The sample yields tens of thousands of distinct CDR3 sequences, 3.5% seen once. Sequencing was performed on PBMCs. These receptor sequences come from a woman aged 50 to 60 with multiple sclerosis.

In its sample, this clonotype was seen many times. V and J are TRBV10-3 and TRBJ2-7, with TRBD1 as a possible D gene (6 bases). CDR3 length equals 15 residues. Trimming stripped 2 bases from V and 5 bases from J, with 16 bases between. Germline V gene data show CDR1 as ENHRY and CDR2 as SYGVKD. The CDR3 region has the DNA TGTGCCATCAGTGAGACTAGGGGCGCAGGGGACGAGCAGTACTTC. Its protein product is CAISETRGAGDEQYF.

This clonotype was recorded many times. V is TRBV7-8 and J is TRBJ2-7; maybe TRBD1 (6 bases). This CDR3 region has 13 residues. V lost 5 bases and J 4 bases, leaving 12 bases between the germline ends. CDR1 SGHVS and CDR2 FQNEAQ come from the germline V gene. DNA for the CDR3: TGTGCCAGCAGCATTAAACAGGGATACGAGCAGTACTTC. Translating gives CASSIKQGYEQYF.

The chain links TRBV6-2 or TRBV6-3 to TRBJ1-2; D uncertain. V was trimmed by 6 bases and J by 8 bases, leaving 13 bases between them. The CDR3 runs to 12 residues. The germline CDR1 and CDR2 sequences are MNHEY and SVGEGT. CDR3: CASSYGIYGYTF. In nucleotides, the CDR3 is TGTGCCAGCAGCTATGGGATCTACGGCTACACCTTC.

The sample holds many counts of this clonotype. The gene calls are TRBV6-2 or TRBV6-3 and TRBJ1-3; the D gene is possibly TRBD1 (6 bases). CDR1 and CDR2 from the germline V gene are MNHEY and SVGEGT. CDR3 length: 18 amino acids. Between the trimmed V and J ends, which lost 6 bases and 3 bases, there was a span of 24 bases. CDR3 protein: CASRQSTGHGTGGNTIYF. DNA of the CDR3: TGTGCCAGCAGACAATCCACGGGACACGGGACGGGTGGAAACACCATATATTTT.

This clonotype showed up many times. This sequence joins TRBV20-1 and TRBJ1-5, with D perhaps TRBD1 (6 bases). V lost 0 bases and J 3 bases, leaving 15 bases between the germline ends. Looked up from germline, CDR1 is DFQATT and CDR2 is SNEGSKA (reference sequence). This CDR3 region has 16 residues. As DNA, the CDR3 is TGCAGTGCTAGAGAGGTGCGACAGGAGCACAATCAGCCCCAGCATTTT. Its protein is CSAREVRQEHNQPQHF.

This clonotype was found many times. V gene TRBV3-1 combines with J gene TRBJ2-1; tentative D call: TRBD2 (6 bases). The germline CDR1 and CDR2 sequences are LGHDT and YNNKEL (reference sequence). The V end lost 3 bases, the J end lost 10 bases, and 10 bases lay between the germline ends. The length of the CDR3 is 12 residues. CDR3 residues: CASSQGTGEQFF. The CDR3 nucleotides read TGTGCCAGCAGCCAGGGGACTGGGGAGCAGTTCTTC.

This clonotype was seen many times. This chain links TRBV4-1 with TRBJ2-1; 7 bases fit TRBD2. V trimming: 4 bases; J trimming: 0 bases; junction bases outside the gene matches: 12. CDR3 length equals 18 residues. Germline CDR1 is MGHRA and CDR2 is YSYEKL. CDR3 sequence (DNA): TGCGCCAGCAGCCGGTCTAGCGGATCCGGTATCTCCTACAATGAGCAGTTCTTC. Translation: CASSRSSGSGISYNEQFF.